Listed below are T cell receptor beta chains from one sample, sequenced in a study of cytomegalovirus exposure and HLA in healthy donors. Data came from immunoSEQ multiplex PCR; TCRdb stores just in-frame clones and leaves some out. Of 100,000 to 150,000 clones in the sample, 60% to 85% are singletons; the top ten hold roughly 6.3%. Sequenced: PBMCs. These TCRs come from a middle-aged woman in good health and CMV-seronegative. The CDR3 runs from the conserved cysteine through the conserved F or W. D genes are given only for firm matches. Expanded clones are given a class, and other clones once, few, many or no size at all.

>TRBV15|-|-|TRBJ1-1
CATSRGGFEAFF
TGTGCCACCAGCAGAGGGGGCTTTGAAGCTTTCTTT
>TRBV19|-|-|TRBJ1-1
CASSPRTAKNTEAFF
TGTGCCAGTAGTCCGCGGACAGCAAAGAACACTGAAGCTTTCTTT
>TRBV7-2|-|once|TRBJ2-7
CASSLGGARVHEQYF
TGTGCCAGCAGCTTAGGTGGCGCCAGGGTCCACGAGCAGTACTTC
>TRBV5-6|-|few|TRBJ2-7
CASSFASRPYEQYF
TGTGCCAGCAGCTTTGCTAGTCGTCCCTACGAGCAGTACTTC
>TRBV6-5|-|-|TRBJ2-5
CASSYSWGPETQYF
TGTGCCAGCAGTTACTCGTGGGGCCCAGAGACCCAGTACTTC
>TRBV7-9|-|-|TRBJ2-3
CASSLALSVSRLPRDTQYF
TGTGCCAGCAGCTTAGCGTTAAGCGTTTCTCGGCTCCCACGAGATACGCAGTATTTT
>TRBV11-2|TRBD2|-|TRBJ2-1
CASSWGTSVEQFF
TGTGCCAGCAGCTGGGGGACTAGCGTAGAGCAGTTCTTC
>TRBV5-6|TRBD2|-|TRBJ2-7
CASSFYVGGPAYEQYF
TGTGCCAGCAGCTTCTACGTGGGAGGGCCAGCCTACGAGCAGTACTTC
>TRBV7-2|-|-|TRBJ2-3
CASSFGLGETQYF
TGTGCCAGCAGCTTCGGGTTGGGAGAAACGCAGTATTTT
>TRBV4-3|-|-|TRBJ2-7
CASSQSISYEQYF
TGCGCCAGCAGCCAATCAATCTCCTACGAGCAGTACTTC
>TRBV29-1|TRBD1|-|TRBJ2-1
CSVRDRAHEQFF
TGCAGCGTGAGGGACAGGGCCCATGAGCAGTTCTTC
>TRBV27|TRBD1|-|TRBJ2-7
CASSLRDSYEQYF
TGTGCCAGCAGTCTCCGGGACAGCTACGAGCAGTACTTC
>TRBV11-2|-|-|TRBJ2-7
CASSLLLQTYEQYF
TGTGCCAGCAGCTTATTGTTACAGACCTACGAGCAGTACTTC
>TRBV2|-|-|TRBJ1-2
CASSERGALMGGYTF
TGTGCCAGCAGTGAACGGGGGGCGTTGATGGGTGGCTACACCTTC
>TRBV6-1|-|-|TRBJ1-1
CASRTVNTEAFF
TGTGCCAGCAGGACTGTGAACACTGAAGCTTTCTTT
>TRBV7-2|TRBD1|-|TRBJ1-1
CASSPYVPGQGIFTEAFF
TGTGCCAGCAGCCCCTATGTCCCGGGACAGGGGATTTTCACTGAAGCTTTCTTT